This entry lists 27 T cell receptor beta chains sequenced from one sample in a study of regulatory T cells in long-lasting Graves disease. Time point reported: newly diagnosed GD, antithyroid drugs for less than 3 months. RNA from PBMCs was the source of the TCR library. iRepertoire HTBI primers and Arm-PCR of CDR3 regions built TCR beta libraries. TCRdb processed the multiplex PCR reads anew with MiXCR; each CDR3 protein has one entry. The sample consists of a few hundred thousand distinct CDR3 sequences, around 18% of them appearing once. This sample also appeared in a second study, on T cells in Graves' hyperthyroidism and ophthalmopathy.

Sequenced here: peripheral blood mononuclear cells (PBMCs), sampled at new diagnosis, from a patient treated with antithyroid drugs. These receptors originate from a woman aged 30 to 39 with Graves disease.

This clonotype has at least ten counts. This rearrangement joins TRBV2 to TRBJ2-3; TRBD2 agrees at 9 bases. Germline loops: CDR1 SNHLY, CDR2 FYNNEI. There are 18 residues in the CDR3. After removal of 2 bases from V and 2 bases from J, the junction contained 11 bases not matched to a gene. The CDR3 DNA sequence: TGTGCCAGCAGTGAACCGCAAGAGCGGGGGGCTCCCACAGATACGCAGTATTTT. Amino acids: CASSEPQERGAPTDTQYF.

This clonotype was recorded many times. The chain carries TRBV2 and TRBJ1-1; D is possibly TRBD1 (6 bases). The CDR3 contains 15 residues. The germline gives CDR1 SNHLY, CDR2 FYNNEI. Deletions cut 6 bases from V and 0 bases from J, with 14 bases between. The CDR3: CASRLGGQLNTEAFF. CDR3 DNA: TGTGCCAGCAGGTTGGGTGGACAGCTGAACACTGAAGCTTTCTTT. The variable domain in full, completed from reference TRBV2 and TRBJ1-1, reads EPEVTQTPSHQVTQMGQEVILRCVPISNHLYFYWYRQILGQKVEFLVSFYNNEISEKSEIFDDQFSVERPDGSNFTLKIRSTKLEDSAMYFCASRLGGQLNTEAFFGQGTRLTVV.

The chain couples TRBV5-6 to TRBJ1-2; perhaps TRBD1 as D (6 bases). V gave up 0 bases and J gave up 4 bases, with 13 bases separating them. The germline V gene has CDR1 SGHDT and CDR2 YYEEEE. This CDR3 contains 15 residues. The CDR3: CASSLEGRGGYGYTF. The CDR3 nucleotides read TGTGCCAGCAGCTTGGAGGGCAGGGGCGGCTATGGCTACACCTTC.

This clonotype was detected ten times or more. The chain employs TRBV12-3 or TRBV12-4 and TRBJ1-5, with D possibly TRBD1 on 5 matching bases. This CDR3 region has 18 residues. V was shortened by 5 bases and J by 0 bases, with 20 bases between the two germline ends. The DNA for the CDR3 is TGTGCCAGCAGTCTCAGACGTTCAGGAGGGGATAGCAATCAGCCCCAGCATTTT. Residues: CASSLRRSGGDSNQPQHF.

At least ten counts were recorded for this clonotype. This sequence joins TRBV7-9 and TRBJ1-2, with TRBD1 as a possible D gene (5 bases). Germline V gene sequence: CDR1 SEHNR, CDR2 FQNEAQ (reference sequence). Trimming cost V 0 bases and J 6 bases, with 8 bases left between them. CDR3 length: 13 amino acids. This CDR3 is CASSLAGQDGYTF. CDR3 in DNA: TGTGCCAGCAGCTTAGCGGGGCAGGATGGCTACACCTTC.

Many counts were recorded for this clonotype. The chain carries TRBV4-1 and TRBJ1-1; 11 bases agree with TRBD1. The length of the CDR3 is 16 residues. Losses at the gene ends were 2 bases for V and 1 base for J; bases not matched to a gene: 3. Germline loops: CDR1 MGHRA, CDR2 YSYEKL. The CDR3: CASSQTGTGGNTEAFF. CDR3 DNA sequence: TGCGCCAGCAGCCAAACCGGGACAGGGGGGAACACTGAAGCTTTCTTT.

Regarding this clonotype: A read error is possible here, since a much larger clone lies one base away. This sequence joins TRBV20-1 and TRBJ2-2, with D perhaps matching TRBD2 (6 bases). From germline, CDR1 is DFQATT and CDR2 SNEGSKA (reference sequence). CDR3 length equals 12 residues. Here the CDR3 reads CGARRGTGELFF. The CDR3 DNA follows: TGCGGTGCTAGGAGGGGCACCGGGGAGCTGTTTTTT.

This clonotype was seen many times. The chain carries TRBV18 and TRBJ1-5; D gene uncertain. Germline V gene sequence: CDR1 KGHSH, CDR2 LQKENI. This CDR3 is 14 amino acids long. V shed 2 bases and J shed 0 bases, with 5 bases lying between them. Here the CDR3 reads CASSPGISNQPQHF. CDR3 in DNA: TGTGCCAGCTCACCAGGAATTAGCAATCAGCCCCAGCATTTT.

This clonotype has at least ten counts. V and J are TRBV20-1 and TRBJ1-5; D is possibly TRBD1 (5 bases). The CDR3 extends over 13 amino acids. Germline lookup yields CDR1 DFQATT and CDR2 SNEGSKA (reference sequence). V gave up 0 bases and J gave up 7 bases, with 10 bases separating them. CDR3: CSARDQGGQPQHF. The CDR3 coding sequence is TGCAGTGCTAGAGACCAGGGAGGACAGCCCCAGCATTTT.

At least ten counts were recorded for this clonotype. The chain recombines TRBV20-1 with TRBJ1-5; D is perhaps TRBD1 (5 bases). The V gene's germline CDR1 is DFQATT and CDR2 SNEGSKA (reference sequence). The CDR3 runs to 14 residues. V was cut by 4 bases and J by 6 bases, with 16 bases left in between. The CDR3 sequence: CSATGVQGSQPQHF. CDR3 sequence (DNA): TGCAGTGCTACGGGGGTCCAGGGTAGTCAGCCCCAGCATTTT.

This clonotype was counted only a few times. This sequence joins TRBV4-1 and TRBJ1-3; D remains ambiguous. Per germline, CDR1 MGHRA and CDR2 YSYEKL. The CDR3 totals 14 residues. V lost 3 bases to trimming and J lost 2 bases, with 8 bases between them. CDR3 in amino acids: CASSQPRTGNTIYF. The CDR3 DNA follows: TGCGCCAGCAGCCAGCCCCGGACTGGAAACACCATATATTTT.

This clonotype was seen many times. The genes are TRBV2 and TRBJ2-7; 7 positions agree with TRBD1. The V and J ends lost 4 bases and 0 bases, in that order; junction bases with no gene match: 6. The CDR3 loop spans 15 amino acids. From germline, CDR1 is SNHLY and CDR2 FYNNEI. The CDR3 DNA reads as TGTGCCAGCAGTGGAGACAGGGCTGTCTCCTACGAGCAGTACTTC. Encoded protein: CASSGDRAVSYEQYF. The full variable domain, with the rest looked up from reference TRBV2 and TRBJ2-7, is EPEVTQTPSHQVTQMGQEVILRCVPISNHLYFYWYRQILGQKVEFLVSFYNNEISEKSEIFDDQFSVERPDGSNFTLKIRSTKLEDSAMYFCASSGDRAVSYEQYFGPGTRLTVT.

The chain recombines TRBV4-2 with TRBJ1-4; D unclear. The CDR3 loop spans 15 amino acids. Per germline, CDR1 LGHNA and CDR2 YNFKEQ. V lost 0 bases and J 5 bases, leaving 10 bases between the germline ends. CDR3 nucleotides: TGTGCCAGCAGCCAAGATCAAGGACTAAATGAAAAACTGTTTTTT. It codes for CASSQDQGLNEKLFF.

The genes are TRBV7-9 and TRBJ2-5, with 7 nucleotides matching TRBD1. Per germline, CDR1 SEHNR and CDR2 FQNEAQ (reference sequence). V gave up 8 bases and J gave up 1 base; unmatched junction bases: 4. CDR3 length: 13 amino acids. The CDR3, as DNA: TGTGCCAGCTCCTGGGACAGCCAAGAGACCCAGTACTTC. Protein sequence: CASSWDSQETQYF. The entire variable domain, with the rest obtained from reference TRBV7-9 and TRBJ2-5, is as follows: DTGVSQNPRHKITKRGQNVTFRCDPISEHNRLYWYRQTLGQGPEFLTYFQNEAQLEKSRLLSDRFSAERPKGSFSTLEIQRTEQGDSAMYLCASSWDSQETQYFGPGTRLLVL.

This chain joins TRBV19 and TRBJ2-7; D might be TRBD2 (7 bases). Germline loops: CDR1 LNHDA, CDR2 SQIVND (reference sequence). V was pared by 8 bases and J by 11 bases, with 19 bases between. The CDR3 spans 12 residues. For the CDR3, the DNA is TGTGCCAGTCAAGGGGGGGAGTCAGAAGAGTACTTC. This encodes CASQGGESEEYF.

This clonotype was picked up a small number of times. The chain has TRBV7-6 and TRBJ2-6; maybe TRBD1 (5 bases). Germline CDR1 reads SGHVS; CDR2 reads FNYEAQ. The V end lost 5 bases, the J end lost 0 bases, and 11 bases lay between the germline ends. This CDR3 spans 16 amino acids. The CDR3 spells CASSRSRDSGANVLTF. CDR3 bases: TGTGCCAGCAGCCGCTCCAGGGACTCTGGGGCCAACGTCCTGACTTTC.

This rearrangement joins TRBV19 to TRBJ2-5, with D maybe TRBD2 (6 bases). This CDR3 region has 14 residues. Germline values: CDR1 LNHDA, CDR2 SQIVND (reference sequence). Deletions cut 8 bases from V and 2 bases from J, with 15 bases between. CDR3 in DNA: TGTGCCAGTGGGACTGCGGCACCGCAAGAGACCCAGTACTTC. As protein: CASGTAAPQETQYF.

This clonotype was counted at least ten times. The chain has TRBV19 and TRBJ2-1; maybe TRBD2 (5 bases). The CDR3 runs 16 residues. Trimming left V 3 bases short and J 3 bases short, with 15 bases between. CDR1 LNHDA and CDR2 SQIVND come from the germline V gene (reference sequence). The CDR3: CASSIYSGAGYNEQFF. DNA for the CDR3: TGTGCCAGTAGTATTTACTCAGGCGCGGGCTACAATGAGCAGTTCTTC.

In this sample, this clonotype turned up a few times. The gene calls are TRBV6-1 and TRBJ1-2; possible D gene TRBD1, 5 bases. Germline V lookup: CDR1 MNHNS, CDR2 SASEGT. The CDR3 length is 14 residues. V was shortened by 6 bases and J by 8 bases, with 19 bases between the two germline ends. The CDR3 coding sequence is TGTGCCAGCAGGCCGGGACCGTTTATGTACGGCTACACCTTC. Amino acid sequence: CASRPGPFMYGYTF.

This sequence joins TRBV5-1 and TRBJ1-6, with 7 bases lining up with TRBD1. Trimming at V came to 4 bases and at J to 2 bases, leaving 9 bases not matched to a gene. Per germline, CDR1 SGHRS and CDR2 YFSETQ. This CDR3 has 17 amino acids. The CDR3, as DNA: TGCGCCAGCAGCCCGGACCCAGGGGGAACCTATAATTCACCCCTCCACTTT. Residues: CASSPDPGGTYNSPLHF.

The gene calls are TRBV9 and TRBJ2-3; D call uncertain. Trimming removed 0 bases from V and 0 bases from J, with 8 bases in between. CDR3 length equals 15 residues. Germline values: CDR1 SGDLS, CDR2 YYNGEE. The CDR3 reads CASSVVGRSTDTQYF. The CDR3 DNA is TGTGCCAGCAGCGTAGTGGGCCGTAGCACAGATACGCAGTATTTT.

The chain combines TRBV18 with TRBJ1-3; tentatively, D is TRBD1 (6 bases). Looked up from germline, CDR1 is KGHSH and CDR2 is LQKENI. Trimming took off 3 bases at V and 0 bases at J, with 12 bases between the two ends. The CDR3 totals 16 residues. This CDR3 reads CASSPNRDFSGNTIYF. In nucleotides, the CDR3 is TGTGCCAGCTCACCGAACAGGGATTTCTCTGGAAACACCATATATTTT.

The chain combines TRBV11-2 with TRBJ2-1, with 8 positions matching TRBD2. After removal of 5 bases from V and 5 bases from J, the junction contained 11 bases not matched to a gene. CDR1 is SGHAT and CDR2 is FQNNGV in the germline V gene. CDR3 length: 16 residues. The CDR3 region is CASSVRSGGRNNEQFF. The DNA for the CDR3 is TGTGCCAGCAGCGTGAGGTCGGGAGGGCGGAACAATGAGCAGTTCTTC.

This clonotype came up many times. The chain recombines TRBV15 with TRBJ2-1, with 9 bases aligning to TRBD2. With 0 bases clipped from V and 4 bases from J, the junction kept 7 bases outside the gene matches. In germline, CDR1 is LNHNV, CDR2 YYDKDF (reference sequence). CDR3 size: 17 residues. The CDR3 region is CATSRDMGAGGYNEQFF. CDR3 nucleotide sequence: TGTGCCACCAGCAGAGATATGGGAGCGGGGGGATACAATGAGCAGTTCTTC.

This clonotype was detected many times. The chain combines TRBV6-1 with TRBJ2-3; D uncertain. With 8 bases removed from V and 8 bases from J, the gap between germline ends came to 11 bases. The CDR3 is 11 residues long. Germline loops: CDR1 MNHNS, CDR2 SASEGT. The CDR3 DNA is TGTGCCAGCCATGGTGCCGCTACGCAGTATTTT. This codes for CASHGAATQYF.

This clonotype was seen ten or more times. The rearrangement joins TRBV7-9 to TRBJ1-1, with 7 bases lining up with TRBD1. The CDR3 totals 14 residues. V gave up 6 bases and J gave up 3 bases; unmatched junction bases: 7. Germline V CDR1 and CDR2: SEHNR, FQNEAQ (reference sequence). CDR3 sequence: CASSGQVGDTEAFF. In DNA, the CDR3 is TGTGCCAGCAGTGGACAGGTAGGGGACACTGAAGCTTTCTTT.

This clonotype occurred many times. The rearrangement uses TRBV27 and TRBJ2-7; 7 nucleotides line up with TRBD2. Germline V gives CDR1 MNHEY, CDR2 SMNVEV (reference sequence). CDR3 length: 16 residues. J was trimmed by 3 bases and V by 6 bases; bases with no gene match: 14. The CDR3 DNA follows: TGTGCCAGCAGAACCCTCGGACTAGTGGGACGCTACGAGCAGTACTTC. Protein sequence: CASRTLGLVGRYEQYF.